The rows below give T cell receptor beta chains drawn from one sample of a study of T cell repertoires in cytomegalovirus infection. TCRdb re-derived calls from the reads in MiXCR, one entry per CDR3 protein. The sample records hundreds of thousands of distinct CDR3 sequences, about a sixth being singletons. Sequencing used PBMCs. These receptors all come from a human donor in good health (CMV status not recorded). Some clones in this sample may be carry-over from other donors' samples. Both conserved end residues are trimmed from each CDR3. Each record gives: V gene, J gene, CDR3 protein.

V: TRBV6-2/TRBV6-3; J: TRBJ2-1; CDR3: ASRTVGLAGEQF
V: TRBV7-6; J: TRBJ2-5; CDR3: ASSNYRDRTRTQY
V: TRBV5-4; J: TRBJ2-4; CDR3: ASSTELGGGVLAKNIQY
V: TRBV7-8; J: TRBJ1-2; CDR3: ASSLQGNGYT
V: TRBV7-8; J: TRBJ2-1; CDR3: ASSLAPAVGNEQF
V: TRBV4-3; J: TRBJ2-5; CDR3: ASSQGGQLSQETQY
V: TRBV10-2; J: TRBJ2-7; CDR3: ASRNSYEQY
V: TRBV10-3; J: TRBJ1-2; CDR3: AISAREEEAGYT
V: TRBV5-5; J: TRBJ2-5; CDR3: ASARGASETQY
V: TRBV5-4; J: TRBJ1-1; CDR3: ASSFGRSMNTEAF
V: TRBV20-1; J: TRBJ2-1; CDR3: SARDALAGGYGNEQF
V: TRBV7-2; J: TRBJ2-2; CDR3: ATAQRGGAGELF
V: TRBV2; J: TRBJ2-1; CDR3: ATEVGLASYNEQF
V: TRBV20-1; J: TRBJ2-5; CDR3: SARPTQETQY
V: TRBV7-9; J: TRBJ2-7; CDR3: ASSPTESSYEQY
V: TRBV11-2; J: TRBJ2-1; CDR3: ASSSPRGYSHQGNEQF
V: TRBV7-2; J: TRBJ2-2; CDR3: ASSYTSGGELF
V: TRBV2; J: TRBJ1-5; CDR3: ASSEALGGGWANQPQH
V: TRBV14; J: TRBJ2-6; CDR3: ASGLVSGANVLT
V: TRBV20-1; J: TRBJ2-7; CDR3: SALTDSVDEQY
V: TRBV7-2; J: TRBJ2-2; CDR3: ASRRDGATGELF
V: TRBV20-1; J: TRBJ2-1; CDR3: SARDIGRAGPYNEQF
V: TRBV12-3/TRBV12-4; J: TRBJ2-7; CDR3: ASSFGSGYEQY
V: TRBV7-7; J: TRBJ2-3; CDR3: ASSQNREATQY
V: TRBV19; J: TRBJ1-2; CDR3: ANPSMDYGYT
V: TRBV15; J: TRBJ2-7; CDR3: ATSNGREGYEQY
V: TRBV28; J: TRBJ1-5; CDR3: ASTADTFYSNQPQH
V: TRBV11-3; J: TRBJ2-1; CDR3: ASSILAGGRSNEQF
V: TRBV7-2; J: TRBJ1-2; CDR3: ASSLNTGGAYYGYT
V: TRBV7-2; J: TRBJ1-1; CDR3: ASSQITGNTEAF
V: TRBV12-3/TRBV12-4; J: TRBJ2-1; CDR3: ASSLGFLGNEQF
V: TRBV12-3/TRBV12-4; J: TRBJ1-5; CDR3: ASRPPGTDNQPQH
V: TRBV3-1; J: TRBJ1-1; CDR3: ASSLGQDGTEAF
V: TRBV24-1; J: TRBJ2-3; CDR3: ATSDSGGTRTDTQY
V: TRBV5-8; J: TRBJ1-2; CDR3: ASRPYVGGLSGYT
V: TRBV6-5; J: TRBJ2-3; CDR3: ASRRDTDTQY
V: TRBV12-3/TRBV12-4; J: TRBJ1-2; CDR3: ASTPTGGDYGYT
V: TRBV5-4; J: TRBJ2-1; CDR3: ASSSPTSGSSEQF
V: TRBV12-3/TRBV12-4; J: TRBJ1-2; CDR3: ASSITGTEDGYT
V: TRBV12-3/TRBV12-4; J: TRBJ2-7; CDR3: ASSLDGRDKS
V: TRBV4-2; J: TRBJ2-5; CDR3: ASSQEMGSGWETQY
V: TRBV15; J: TRBJ2-7; CDR3: ATSRALGQAYEQY
V: TRBV7-9; J: TRBJ2-3; CDR3: ASSLDLAGALSTDTQY
V: TRBV29-1; J: TRBJ2-6; CDR3: SVVRLSGANVLT
V: TRBV11-2; J: TRBJ2-5; CDR3: ASSPGGHKGETQY
V: TRBV7-2; J: TRBJ2-1; CDR3: ASSLLWNEQF